This T cell receptor (beta chain) appears in the sequencing data of a study of T-cell reconstitution after alpha-beta-depleted transplantation in children. The table lists this clonotype with many counts. Its antigen is unidentified. Germline CDR1 is SGDLS and CDR2 is YYNGEE. The CDR3 has 16 residues. V dropped 4 bases and J dropped 7; count of bases not matched to a gene: 12. Preparation of the TCRbeta library involved a method that used unique molecular identifiers. TCRdb re-analysed the PCR reads in MiXCR, keeping a single row per CDR3 protein. The data hold 200,000 to 250,000 distinct CDR3 sequences, with approximately 8% observed a single time. The study, taken as a whole, reports: Surviving recipient T cells and thymic progenitors accounted for the high day-60 TCRbeta diversity observed in some patients. Reportedly, only several hundred clones from non-depleted graft cells drove alpha-beta T-cell counts at about two months. Newly produced T cells mostly provided counts and TCRbeta diversity after one year, as hyperexpanded clones declined.

The chain recombines TRBV9 with TRBJ2-3, with 10 bases that match TRBD2. This specimen was PBMCs, mostly from graft donor cells, taken 180 days after TCRalphabeta/CD19-depleted stem cell transplant. This TCR came from a male patient younger than 18 who had a stem cell transplant for acute lymphoblastic leukemia, so the T cells may come from the graft donor. In DNA form, the CDR3 reads TGTGCCAGCAGCCCCCGCGGTAGCGGGGGGCCCTATACGCAGTATTTT. It is translated as CASSPRGSGGPYTQYF.